Each of the 12 T cell receptor beta chains below was sequenced from the same sample in a study of blood T cell repertoires in COVID-19. The protocol was immunoSEQ multiplex PCR, while the TCRdb copy is restricted to in-frame clones and leaves out a portion. Found here are about 220,000 clones, approximately 85% of them singletons; the top ten hold roughly 8.2%. Sequenced material: peripheral blood. The receptors here all came from a woman over 75 with COVID-19, enrolled during active disease.

The chain recombines TRBV9 with TRBJ2-2, with D possibly TRBD2 on 6 matching bases. V lost 0 bases to trimming and J lost 1 base, with 10 bases between them. The CDR3 sequence is 16 residues long. Germline lookup yields CDR1 SGDLS and CDR2 YYNGEE. In DNA, the CDR3 is TGTGCCAGCAGCGTAGAGGTGGGGGGGAACACCGGGGAGCTGTTTTTT. This gives the protein CASSVEVGGNTGELFF.

CDR3 residues: CASSLNQQGARTDQPQHF. The CDR3 DNA sequence: TGTGCCAGCAGCCTCAATCAACAGGGGGCGCGTACGGATCAGCCCCAGCATTTT. The chain recombines TRBV27 with TRBJ1-5; 9 bases are shared with TRBD1. The CDR3 contains 18 residues. CDR1 and CDR2 (germline): MNHEY, SMNVEV (reference sequence). The trim removed 6 bases at V and 5 bases at J, leaving 17 bases unmatched.

The gene calls are TRBV5-1 and TRBJ1-1, with TRBD1 as a possible D gene (5 bases). Trimming removed 0 bases from V and 4 bases from J, with 16 bases in between. Germline CDR1 is SGHRS and CDR2 is YFSETQ. CDR3 length equals 16 residues. CDR3 amino acids: CASSLGKLERGTEAFF. Here the CDR3 DNA reads TGCGCCAGCAGCTTGGGGAAGTTAGAAAGGGGCACTGAAGCTTTCTTT.

The chain employs TRBV7-2 and TRBJ2-5; possibly TRBD1 for D (5 bases). CDR3 length: 18 amino acids. Per the germline V gene, CDR1 is SGHTA and CDR2 is FQGNSA. Trimming took 3 bases from V and 4 from J, leaving 24 bases between them. The CDR3 protein is CASSFQLIPTHQGETQYF. CDR3 nucleotide sequence: TGTGCCAGCAGCTTTCAACTAATCCCAACCCACCAGGGAGAGACCCAGTACTTC.

This clone appeared a few times. This chain links TRBV7-9 with TRBJ1-5; D remains unclear. The CDR3 is made up of 13 amino acids. Per the germline V gene, CDR1 is SEHNR and CDR2 is FQNEAQ (reference sequence). Trimming took 5 bases from V and 5 from J, leaving 10 bases between them. CDR3 coding DNA: TGTGCCAGCAGCCCCGGAGGGCATCAGCCCCAGCATTTT. Protein sequence: CASSPGGHQPQHF. The variable domain in full, with the rest retrieved from reference TRBV7-9 and TRBJ1-5, is DTGVSQNPRHKITKRGQNVTFRCDPISEHNRLYWYRQTLGQGPEFLTYFQNEAQLEKSRLLSDRFSAERPKGSFSTLEIQRTEQGDSAMYLCASSPGGHQPQHFGDGTRLSIL.

V and J are TRBV5-1 and TRBJ1-1; maybe TRBD1 (5 bases). This CDR3 is 17 amino acids long. The V end was cut by 7 bases, the J end by 1 base, with 23 bases between. In germline, CDR1 is SGHRS, CDR2 YFSETQ. The CDR3 is CASHSGLGTPGNTEAFF. For the CDR3, the DNA is TGCGCCAGCCATAGCGGCCTGGGGACGCCAGGGAACACTGAAGCTTTCTTT. Complete variable domain (other parts from reference TRBV5-1 and TRBJ1-1): KAGVTQTPRYLIKTRGQQVTLSCSPISGHRSVSWYQQTPGQGLQFLFEYFSETQRNKGNFPGRFSGRQFSNSRSEMNVSTLELGDSALYLCASHSGLGTPGNTEAFFGQGTRLTVV.

The chain combines TRBV9 with TRBJ2-3; 8 bases map to TRBD2. V lost 3 bases, J lost 2 bases, and 14 bases stayed unmatched. This CDR3 comprises 18 residues. Germline values: CDR1 SGDLS, CDR2 YYNGEE. The CDR3 sequence is CASSASSTSGFITDTQYF. CDR3 sequence (DNA): TGTGCCAGCAGCGCTTCGTCTACTAGCGGATTTATCACAGATACGCAGTATTTT.

This clone was observed a handful of times. V is TRBV19 and J is TRBJ1-3; TRBD1 matches 8 bases. The CDR3 contains 17 residues. The V segment lost 5 bases and the J segment 2 bases; nucleotides outside the gene matches: 11. CDR1 and CDR2 (germline): LNHDA, SQIVND (reference sequence). CDR3 coding DNA: TGTGCCAGTAGTCCGCGGGACAGGAGAGGGGCTGGAAACACCATATATTTT. This sequence encodes CASSPRDRRGAGNTIYF.

The rearrangement uses TRBV28 and TRBJ2-1, with 12 bases fitting TRBD2. The CDR3 totals 19 residues. Germline V gene lookup returns CDR1 MDHEN and CDR2 SYDVKM. J lost 0 bases, V lost 3 bases, and 9 bases had no gene match. The CDR3 nucleotides read TGTGCCAGCAGTTTTCGAGGGACTAGCGGGTTAAGCTCCTACAATGAGCAGTTCTTC. It encodes CASSFRGTSGLSSYNEQFF. The variable domain in full, completed from reference TRBV28 and TRBJ2-1, reads DVKVTQSSRYLVKRTGEKVFLECVQDMDHENMFWYRQDPGLGLRLIYFSYDVKMKEKGDIPEGYSVSREKKERFSLILESASTNQTSMYLCASSFRGTSGLSSYNEQFFGPGTRLTVL.

The J gene is TRBJ2-1, the V gene TRBV24-1; possibly TRBD2 for D (6 bases). The germline CDR1 and CDR2 sequences are KGHDR and SFDVKD. The CDR3 spans 15 residues. V dropped 2 bases and J dropped 4 bases, with 11 bases sitting between them. The CDR3 coding sequence is TGTGCCACCAGTGATTCTCTGGGGGGATACAATGAGCAGTTCTTC. Translating it yields CATSDSLGGYNEQFF.

V usage is TRBV6-2 or TRBV6-3 and J usage is TRBJ2-1; possible D gene TRBD2, 6 bases. This CDR3 has 15 residues. V dropped 1 base and J dropped 0 bases, with 7 bases sitting between them. From germline, CDR1 is MNHEY and CDR2 SVGEGT. CDR3 in DNA: TGTGCCAGCAGTTACTTGGGACTCTCCTACAATGAGCAGTTCTTC. Protein product: CASSYLGLSYNEQFF.

Only a few counts were recorded for this clone. V gene TRBV18 combines with J gene TRBJ2-7; the D gene is possibly TRBD1 (5 bases). Trimming took off 4 bases at V and 3 bases at J, with 19 bases between the two ends. From germline, CDR1 is KGHSH and CDR2 LQKENI. The CDR3 is 16 residues long. The CDR3 spells CASSQSGFWLNYEQYF. CDR3 in DNA: TGTGCCAGCTCACAGTCAGGGTTCTGGCTGAACTACGAGCAGTACTTC.